This record covers a single T cell receptor (beta chain). The V gene's germline CDR1 is SEHNR and CDR2 FQNEAQ (reference sequence). The CDR3 sequence is 14 residues long. V shed 5 bases, J shed 2 bases, and the junction held 2 bases outside the gene matches. The entry originates in a study of blood T cell repertoires in COVID-19. Study context: Acute and convalescent COVID-19 specimens originated in the United States, Italy and Spain.

Researchers sorted participants into cohorts using their self-reported clinical history. Before being deemed recovered, Cohort 3 donors had two negative PCRs, clearance, or symptom resolution. In the original workflow: Scientists estimated how many nucleated cells there were by amplifying reference gene primers. Repertoires were generated with immunoSEQ multiplex PCR, while TCRdb's copy carries only in-frame clones and drops some. V, J and clone size derive from that table, while D and trimming were established from the DNA sequence. The sample has roughly 330,000 clones, about 87% seen once; the top ten hold about 5%.

This chain uses TRBV7-9 with TRBJ1-4, with 7 bases lining up with TRBD1. Material for sequencing was PBMCs or T cells enriched from blood (not recorded which). This clonotype was obtained from a young man who had recovered from COVID-19. The CDR3 DNA follows: TGTGCCAGCAGCCCCAGGGGGACTAATGAAAAACTGTTTTTT. Protein: CASSPRGTNEKLFF.